The table lists the clone carrying this TCR beta chain with a count of one. Its matching antigen is unknown. Produced via immunoSEQ multiplex PCR; TCRdb's table is partial and in-frame only. The table has tens of thousands of clones, about 80% seen once. V was pared by 4 bases and J by 4 bases, with 8 bases of the junction left unmatched. This CDR3 has 15 residues. Germline V gene data show CDR1 as LNHDA and CDR2 as SQIVND (reference sequence). These data belong to a study of T cell responses to AZD1222 COVID-19 vaccine. Study results and caveats: Repertoire sampling occurred only after the peak T cell response. Clonal diversity was possibly underestimated, and the donors were mostly white British, with more females.

The clonotype was recovered from an adult in good health. This chain uses TRBV19 with TRBJ1-2, with 8 bases matching TRBD1. Sequences were derived from peripheral blood, sampled on day 0 of AZD1222 vaccination. The CDR3 reads CASSKDRERPYGYTF. CDR3 bases: TGTGCCAGTAGTAAGGACAGGGAGCGCCCCTATGGCTACACCTTC.